This T cell receptor beta chain was retrieved from a study of regulatory dendritic cells for organ transplantation. Some clones are missing from TCRdb's copy, which holds only in-frame ones; the method was immunoSEQ multiplex PCR. The sample consists of some 4,000 clones, 59% of them appearing once. As for this clone: No antigen is known for it.

CFSE-labeled sorted T cells met regulatory or mature dendritic cells for five to six days. CD4+ or CD8+ T cells were sorted as naive CD45RA+ or memory CD45RO+. Study results and caveats: Among resting subsets, memory CD8+ cells contained the most alloreactive clonotypes.

This CDR3 is built from 17 residues. The trim removed 0 bases at V and 0 bases at J, leaving 7 bases unmatched. In germline, CDR1 is SGDLS, CDR2 YYNGEE. The sample was memory CD8+ T cells from blood cultured with dendritic cells. Indicated subset: CD45RO+ memory T cells. This receptor was obtained from a human donor in good health. This rearrangement joins TRBV9 to TRBJ1-2; 8 bases match TRBD1. The CDR3 spells CASSVDKETGANYGYTF. CDR3 in DNA: TGTGCCAGCAGCGTAGACAAGGAGACAGGGGCTAACTATGGCTACACCTTC.